These 17 T cell receptor beta chains originate from one sample sequenced in a study of OX40 agonist ivuxolimab in advanced cancers. Here immunoSEQ multiplex PCR was the method, and the copy in TCRdb shows in-frame clones only, minus some. The sample contains tens of thousands of clones, about 80% of which appear only once. The starting material was CD4+ or CD8+ T cells sorted from blood, obtained in a trial of the OX40 agonist ivuxolimab. These receptors were obtained from an adult with an advanced solid tumor such as melanoma, head and neck, liver or kidney cancer.

The genes are TRBV5-1 and TRBJ2-1; the D gene is possibly TRBD1 (6 bases). V was trimmed by 4 bases and J by 7 bases, leaving 18 bases between them. Germline assignment: CDR1 SGHRS and CDR2 YFSETQ. The CDR3 consists of 15 residues. The CDR3 sequence is CASSDRSTGRNEQFF. In nucleotides, the CDR3 is TGCGCCAGCAGCGATCGTTCGACAGGTCGAAATGAGCAGTTCTTC.

This sequence joins TRBV5-4 and TRBJ1-6, with 8 bases matching TRBD1. This CDR3 has 15 amino acids. Losses at the gene ends were 0 bases for V and 10 bases for J; bases not matched to a gene: 6. The V gene's germline CDR1 is SGHNT and CDR2 YYREEE (reference sequence). CDR3 in DNA: TGTGCCAGCAGCTTGGACTTGACAGGGGACTCACCCCTCCACTTT. This sequence encodes CASSLDLTGDSPLHF.

This clone occurred once. This chain links TRBV11-2 with TRBJ2-1; either TRBD1 or TRBD2 may supply D (6 bases each). CDR1 SGHAT and CDR2 FQNNGV come from the germline V gene. The CDR3 length is 15 residues. The V and J ends lost 7 bases and 7 bases respectively, with 20 bases between them. CDR3: CASTPYEGGRNEQFF. CDR3 DNA sequence: TGTGCCAGCACCCCCTATGAGGGGGGACGGAATGAGCAGTTCTTC.

This rearrangement joins TRBV11-3 to TRBJ1-1; D gene unclear. Germline CDR1 reads SGHNT; CDR2 reads YENEEA. This CDR3 comprises 13 residues. V dropped 11 bases and J dropped 8 bases, with 21 bases sitting between them. The CDR3 DNA sequence: TGTGCCTTTACGGCCCGGTCACCGGCGGAAGCTTTCTTT. It is translated as CAFTARSPAEAFF.

This clone was counted between two and nine times. J is TRBJ1-1 and V is TRBV29-1, with D unclear. Germline V gene data show CDR1 as SQVTM and CDR2 as ANQGSEA. This CDR3 is 10 amino acids long. Trimming took 4 bases from V and 6 from J, leaving 6 bases between them. Here the CDR3 reads CSVGRPEAFF. DNA for the CDR3: TGCAGCGTTGGGCGGCCTGAAGCTTTCTTT.

The genes are TRBV18 and TRBJ2-5; possible D gene TRBD1, 5 bases. CDR1 and CDR2 (germline): KGHSH, LQKENI. This CDR3 is 15 amino acids long. Trimming shortened V by 2 bases and J by 1 base, and 11 bases separated the two germline ends. The CDR3 loop is CASSPSATGQETQYF. The CDR3, as DNA: TGTGCCAGCTCACCATCTGCCACAGGCCAAGAGACCCAGTACTTC. The full variable domain, rest sourced from reference TRBV18 and TRBJ2-5, is NAGVMQNPRHLVRRRGQEARLRCSPMKGHSHVYWYRQLPEEGLKFMVYLQKENIIDESGMPKERFSAEFPKEGPSILRIQQVVRGDSAAYFCASSPSATGQETQYFGPGTRLLVL.

The V call is TRBV7-8, the J call TRBJ1-2, with D tentatively TRBD1 (5 bases). Germline V gives CDR1 SGHVS, CDR2 FQNEAQ. Trimming shortened V by 5 bases and J by 5 bases, and 18 bases separated the two germline ends. This CDR3 region has 15 residues. In nucleotides, the CDR3 is TGTGCCAGCAGCATCACGGTGGGGGGGAAGTATGGCTACACCTTC. As protein: CASSITVGGKYGYTF.

This clone was detected only once. The V call is TRBV20-1, the J call TRBJ2-5, with 7 bases aligning to TRBD1. The germline CDR1 and CDR2 sequences are DFQATT and SNEGSKA (reference sequence). V dropped 6 bases and J dropped 9; count of bases not matched to a gene: 7. This CDR3 contains 11 residues. In DNA, the CDR3 is TGCAGTGCAACCCGACAGGGACCCCAGTACTTC. It codes for CSATRQGPQYF.

The gene calls are TRBV14 and TRBJ1-2; 7 bases fit TRBD1. The CDR3 has 14 residues. CDR1 is SGHDN and CDR2 is FVKESK in the germline V gene. With V trimmed by 3 bases and J by 4 bases, 5 bases remained unmatched. In DNA form, the CDR3 reads TGTGCCAGCAGCCAGACAGGGCTTAGCTATGGCTACACCTTC. It encodes CASSQTGLSYGYTF.

The chain recombines TRBV6-1 with TRBJ2-7; D is unresolved. V was trimmed by 7 bases and J by 7 bases, leaving 11 bases between them. The CDR3 sequence is 11 residues long. From germline, CDR1 is MNHNS and CDR2 SASEGT. CDR3 in amino acids: CASTKGWEQYF. The CDR3 DNA reads TGTGCCAGCACTAAAGGCTGGGAGCAGTACTTC.

CDR3: CASSLSKGITFNNEQFF. CDR3 nucleotide sequence: TGTGCCAGCAGTTTATCGAAGGGCATTACTTTTAACAATGAGCAGTTCTTC. This rearrangement joins TRBV27 to TRBJ2-1, with D unclear. Trimming stripped 0 bases from V and 5 bases from J, with 17 bases between. This CDR3 is built from 17 residues. Germline V gene lookup returns CDR1 MNHEY and CDR2 SMNVEV (reference sequence).

The chain uses TRBV5-1 and TRBJ1-6; tentatively, D is TRBD1 (5 bases). V was clipped by 4 bases and J by 8 bases, with 10 bases between them. This CDR3 has 13 amino acids. CDR1 is SGHRS, CDR2 YFSETQ, per germline. The CDR3 coding sequence is TGCGCCAGCAGCCAGGGTAGGGATTCACCCCTCCACTTT. It yields the protein CASSQGRDSPLHF.

This clone rates as medium-sized. This sequence joins TRBV30 and TRBJ2-1, with a weak D call TRBD1 (6 bases). Germline values: CDR1 GTSNPN, CDR2 SVGIG (reference sequence). V was trimmed by 4 bases and J by 8 bases, leaving 12 bases between them. The CDR3 runs 12 residues. The CDR3 loop reads CAWNRVTDEQFF. The CDR3 DNA follows: TGTGCCTGGAACAGGGTCACGGATGAGCAGTTCTTC.

The J gene is TRBJ2-7, the V gene TRBV28, with a possible D match to TRBD1 (5 bases). Trimming took 2 bases from V and 0 from J, leaving 8 bases between them. The CDR3 is 14 residues long. Germline assignment: CDR1 MDHEN and CDR2 SYDVKM. The CDR3 region is CASSLPRVSYEQYF. CDR3 bases: TGTGCCAGCAGTTTACCCAGGGTCTCCTACGAGCAGTACTTC.

CDR3 sequence reads: CASSRQGANYGYTF. DNA for the CDR3: TGTGCCAGCAGTCGACAGGGAGCTAACTATGGCTACACCTTC. The chain carries TRBV7-8 and TRBJ1-2, with 7 bases identical to TRBD1. V was clipped by 6 bases and J by 0 bases; unmatched bases: 4. Germline values: CDR1 SGHVS, CDR2 FQNEAQ. The CDR3 covers 14 residues.

Only a few counts were recorded for this clone. The chain carries TRBV9 and TRBJ2-7; D gene uncertain. CDR3 length: 14 residues. With 0 bases removed from V and 2 bases from J, the gap between germline ends came to 9 bases. Germline assignment: CDR1 SGDLS and CDR2 YYNGEE. The CDR3 region has the DNA TGTGCCAGCAGCGTAGCTCCCTATGCCTACGAGCAGTACTTC. As protein: CASSVAPYAYEQYF.

In its sample, this clone was seen a few times. The chain employs TRBV28 and TRBJ1-4; D perhaps matches TRBD1 (5 bases). Germline CDR1 reads MDHEN; CDR2 reads SYDVKM. The CDR3 is 14 residues long. The V and J ends lost 6 bases and 8 bases respectively, with 16 bases between them. CDR3: CASSRGGAEEKLFF. The DNA for the CDR3 is TGTGCCAGCAGCCGCGGGGGTGCGGAAGAAAAACTGTTTTTT.